This T cell receptor beta chain derives from a study of cytomegalovirus exposure and HLA in healthy donors. Germline V CDR1 and CDR2: SEHNR, FQNEAQ (reference sequence). V gave up 4 bases and J gave up 5 bases; unmatched junction bases: 4. The CDR3 spans 14 residues. With 60 Vbeta and 13 Jbeta primers, the PCR was carried out. Generated by immunoSEQ multiplex PCR, the TCRdb table keeps only in-frame clones and is missing some. Across 20,000 to 25,000 clones, the top ten clones capture about a fifth of the sample. The chain is built from TRBV7-9 and TRBJ1-1, with TRBD1 matching 10 bases. The specimen sequenced was PBMCs. The sequence came from a man in his sixties in good health and CMV-seropositive. The CDR3 is CASSYGQGGTEAFF. DNA for the CDR3: TGTGCCAGCAGCTACGGACAGGGGGGTACTGAAGCTTTCTTT.